Listed here are 30 T cell receptor beta chains from one sample, sequenced in a study of human T cells and chemical hapten exposure. Documented time point: patch test 2, 6 weeks after DPC sensitization. Treatment of the sample: therapeutic diphenylcyclopropenone sensitization with weekly scalp DPC. TCRdb reprocessed the RACE reads with MiXCR, giving one entry per CDR3 protein. The table lists more than 75,000 distinct CDR3 sequences, about a tenth of them singletons. Sequenced material: whole blood, taken in connection with sensitization to the hapten diphenylcyclopropenone (DPC). The receptors derive from a woman in her thirties or forties with alopecia areata. Some clones in this sample may be carry-over from other donors' samples.

This clonotype came up many times. The rearrangement joins TRBV28 to TRBJ1-2; D remains unclear. V was shortened by 2 bases and J by 3 bases, with 16 bases between the two germline ends. The CDR3 has 16 amino acids. Germline V gives CDR1 MDHEN, CDR2 SYDVKM. CDR3 region: CASSLRSEPLDYGYTF. CDR3 DNA: TGTGCCAGCAGTTTACGGTCAGAACCTCTGGACTATGGCTACACCTTC.

The chain recombines TRBV4-1 with TRBJ2-1; TRBD2 is a possible D gene (6 bases). The germline V and J ends were trimmed by 4 bases and 3 bases, with 19 bases remaining between them. This CDR3 is 17 amino acids long. The germline V gene has CDR1 MGHRA and CDR2 YSYEKL. CDR3 sequence (DNA): TGCGCCAGCAGCCCCGCGGGGCTGGCGGGAAACTACAATGAGCAGTTCTTC. Translation: CASSPAGLAGNYNEQFF.

V usage is TRBV7-2 and J usage is TRBJ2-4; 7 bases align to TRBD1. V was clipped by 6 bases and J by 6 bases; unmatched bases: 5. CDR3 length: 13 residues. Per germline, CDR1 SGHTA and CDR2 FQGNSA. CDR3 coding DNA: TGTGCCAGCAGTGACAGGGTCCTAAACATTCAGTACTTC. Translated, it gives CASSDRVLNIQYF.

In this sample, this clonotype turned up a few times. The chain links TRBV28 to TRBJ2-7, with 10 bases aligning to TRBD2. CDR3 length: 15 residues. Germline V gene lookup returns CDR1 MDHEN and CDR2 SYDVKM. Losses at the gene ends were 5 bases for V and 6 bases for J; bases not matched to a gene: 10. In DNA form, the CDR3 reads TGTGCCAGCAGTCCACCGGGACTAGCGTCGGGCGAGCAGTACTTC. Its translation: CASSPPGLASGEQYF.

This clonotype was seen ten or more times. The chain uses TRBV7-2 and TRBJ2-3, with 7 nucleotides matching TRBD1. The CDR3 loop spans 13 amino acids. Germline values: CDR1 SGHTA, CDR2 FQGNSA. Losses at the gene ends were 1 base for V and 8 bases for J; bases not matched to a gene: 3. CDR3 nucleotide sequence: TGTGCCAGCAGCTTAGTGGGACAGCGTACGCAGTATTTT. Its protein product is CASSLVGQRTQYF.

With regard to this clonotype: This may be a read error: a much more frequent sequence differs by one nucleotide. This chain links TRBV18 with TRBJ2-3, with 9 positions matching TRBD2. Trimming removed 4 bases from V and 2 bases from J; junction bases left unmatched: 4. The CDR3 contains 15 residues. The germline V gene has CDR1 KGHSH and CDR2 LQKENI. CDR3 sequence (DNA): TGTGCCAGCTCACGAGGACTAGCGTCCACAGATACGCAGTATTTT. Translating gives CASSRGLASTDTQYF.

Ten or more counts support this clonotype. The chain joins TRBV6-2 or TRBV6-3 to TRBJ2-7; 7 positions match TRBD1. The CDR3 runs to 15 residues. CDR1 MNHEY and CDR2 SVGEGT come from the germline V gene. The V and J ends lost 11 bases and 0 bases, in that order; junction bases with no gene match: 13. CDR3 sequence (DNA): TGTGCCCAACCCCTCGACAGGGCCTACTCCTACGAGCAGTACTTC. Protein product: CAQPLDRAYSYEQYF.

At least ten counts were recorded for this clonotype. V usage is TRBV6-2 or TRBV6-3 and J usage is TRBJ2-4, with TRBD1 matching over 7 bases. The V segment lost 5 bases and the J segment 0 bases; nucleotides outside the gene matches: 7. The CDR3 has 16 amino acids. CDR1 is MNHEY and CDR2 is SVGEGT in the germline V gene. The CDR3 loop reads CASSPTDRLAKNIQYF. The DNA of the CDR3 is TGTGCCAGCAGTCCGACGGACAGGTTAGCCAAAAACATTCAGTACTTC.

This clonotype came up many times. The chain has TRBV14 and TRBJ2-5; no clear D gene. CDR1 and CDR2 (germline): SGHDN, FVKESK. The CDR3 contains 13 residues. Between the trimmed V and J ends, which lost 4 bases and 5 bases, there was a span of 11 bases. The CDR3 loop is CASSLPPTETQYF. In DNA, the CDR3 is TGTGCCAGCAGCCTGCCACCCACGGAGACCCAGTACTTC.

This clonotype has only a few counts. V usage is TRBV2 and J usage is TRBJ2-5; TRBD1 matches 12 bases. Trimming at V came to 6 bases and at J to 5 bases, leaving 7 bases not matched to a gene. The CDR3 spans 15 residues. Per germline, CDR1 SNHLY and CDR2 FYNNEI. CDR3 amino acids: CASRPGQGASETQYF. The CDR3 DNA follows: TGTGCCAGCAGGCCGGGACAGGGGGCCTCGGAGACCCAGTACTTC.

Many counts were recorded for this clonotype. This chain joins TRBV29-1 and TRBJ2-5, with D hard to call. V was clipped by 3 bases and J by 2 bases, with 10 bases between them. CDR3 size: 13 residues. Looked up from germline, CDR1 is SQVTM and CDR2 is ANQGSEA. The CDR3 nucleotides read TGCAGCGTTGATGACGAGACTCAAGAGACCCAGTACTTC. It encodes CSVDDETQETQYF.

This clonotype was observed many times. The chain uses TRBV7-9 and TRBJ2-2; perhaps TRBD1 as D (6 bases). The CDR3 sequence is 15 residues long. V dropped 4 bases and J dropped 1 base, with 10 bases sitting between them. Germline CDR1 SEHNR, CDR2 FQNEAQ (reference sequence). The CDR3 reads CASSSGQKNTGELFF. Written as DNA, the CDR3 is TGTGCCAGCAGCTCAGGACAGAAGAACACCGGGGAGCTGTTTTTT.

The chain employs TRBV7-2 and TRBJ2-7, with D hard to call. This CDR3 has 15 amino acids. V was pared by 1 base and J by 2 bases, with 12 bases between. The germline V gene has CDR1 SGHTA and CDR2 FQGNSA. The CDR3 here is CASSLDPVTAYEQYF. CDR3 in DNA: TGTGCCAGCAGCTTAGATCCGGTCACCGCCTACGAGCAGTACTTC.

This clonotype has a count of ten or more. The rearrangement links TRBV7-6 to TRBJ2-3; D may be TRBD1 or TRBD2 (5 bases each). Germline V gene sequence: CDR1 SGHVS, CDR2 FNYEAQ. Trimming left V 4 bases short and J 6 bases short, with 11 bases between. CDR3 length: 13 residues. As DNA, the CDR3 is TGTGCCAGCAGCTCCCGGGACGTGGATACGCAGTATTTT. Translated: CASSSRDVDTQYF.

In this sample, this clonotype turned up a few times. This chain joins TRBV20-1 and TRBJ2-3; weak D call: TRBD2 (6 bases). This CDR3 has 14 residues. V gave up 6 bases and J gave up 2 bases, with 15 bases separating them. The germline gives CDR1 DFQATT, CDR2 SNEGSKA (reference sequence). This CDR3 reads CSARASVDTDTQYF. The CDR3, as DNA: TGCAGTGCCAGGGCTAGCGTCGACACAGATACGCAGTATTTT.

This chain links TRBV7-6 with TRBJ2-4, with D perhaps matching TRBD2 (6 bases). V shed 4 bases and J shed 0 bases, with 7 bases lying between them. The CDR3 is 14 amino acids. Per the germline V gene, CDR1 is SGHVS and CDR2 is FNYEAQ. This CDR3 is CASSSGLAKNIQYF. In nucleotides, the CDR3 is TGTGCCAGCAGCTCGGGACTAGCCAAAAACATTCAGTACTTC.

The rearrangement uses TRBV7-9 and TRBJ1-6, with D hard to call. V was trimmed by 5 bases and J by 10 bases, leaving 12 bases between them. The germline V gene encodes CDR1 SEHNR and CDR2 FQNEAQ (reference sequence). The CDR3 runs 13 residues. CDR3 sequence reads: CASSPVAASPLHF. The CDR3 nucleotides are TGTGCCAGCAGCCCCGTGGCAGCCTCACCCCTCCACTTT.

The rearrangement uses TRBV11-2 and TRBJ1-1; D is undetermined. The germline V gene has CDR1 SGHAT and CDR2 FQNNGV. Trimming shortened V by 0 bases and J by 2 bases, and 10 bases separated the two germline ends. The CDR3 loop spans 15 amino acids. The CDR3 DNA is TGTGCCAGCAGCTTAGAACGGATCGTAAACACTGAAGCTTTCTTT. Residues: CASSLERIVNTEAFF.

There are many counts of this clonotype. The chain carries TRBV29-1 and TRBJ2-2; unclear D gene. V was cut by 5 bases and J by 0 bases, with 10 bases left in between. From germline, CDR1 is SQVTM and CDR2 ANQGSEA. CDR3 size: 14 residues. The CDR3: CSVRHQTNTGELFF. The CDR3 nucleotides are TGCAGCGTTCGACACCAAACGAACACCGGGGAGCTGTTTTTT.

Details on this clonotype: The junction departs from germline at one end; a sequencing error may be responsible. The chain has TRBV7-2 and TRBJ2-3; D gene ambiguous. Germline lookup yields CDR1 SGHTA and CDR2 FQGNSA. CDR3 length equals 12 residues. The CDR3 region is CACSYSTDTQYF. The CDR3 DNA reads as TGTGCCTGCAGCTATAGCACAGATACGCAGTATTTT.

In its sample, this clonotype was seen many times. V and J are TRBV7-9 and TRBJ1-5, with TRBD1 identical over 8 bases. Germline V lookup: CDR1 SEHNR, CDR2 FQNEAQ (reference sequence). V lost 2 bases to trimming and J lost 1 base; unmatched junction nucleotides: 1. This CDR3 has 15 residues. Here the CDR3 DNA reads TGTGCCAGCAGCTTACACAGGGGGAGCAATCAGCCCCAGCATTTT. It specifies CASSLHRGSNQPQHF.

This clonotype came up a few times. The CDR3 is CASRYTLAESVDTQYF. The CDR3 nucleotides are TGTGCAAGTCGCTATACGCTGGCGGAGTCGGTAGATACGCAGTATTTT. The chain is built from TRBV12-2 and TRBJ2-3. TRBV12-2 is recorded as a pseudogene. The CDR3 sequence is 16 residues long.

This clonotype was counted ten times or more. The chain recombines TRBV7-2 with TRBJ1-6, with 7 bases matching TRBD1. The ends lost 3 bases at V and 7 bases at J; junction bases unmatched: 6. This CDR3 is built from 15 residues. Germline CDR1 reads SGHTA; CDR2 reads FQGNSA. CDR3 sequence (DNA): TGTGCCAGCAGCTTCGAGACAGGGTACAATTCACCCCTCCACTTT. This codes for CASSFETGYNSPLHF.

V usage is TRBV6-5 and J usage is TRBJ2-3, with D maybe TRBD2 (5 bases). This CDR3 has 14 residues. Germline V gives CDR1 MNHEY, CDR2 SVGAGI. Trimming removed 10 bases at V and 1 base at J, with 15 bases between. CDR3: CATRRAVGTDTQYF. The CDR3 nucleotides read TGTGCCACCAGGAGAGCGGTGGGCACAGATACGCAGTATTTT.

This clonotype appeared a few times. The chain uses TRBV28 and TRBJ2-1; 9 nucleotides align to TRBD1. The CDR3 has 15 amino acids. Germline lookup yields CDR1 MDHEN and CDR2 SYDVKM. V gave up 1 base and J gave up 5 bases; unmatched junction bases: 3. CDR3 residues: CASSLLDRGDNEQFF. DNA for the CDR3: TGTGCCAGCAGTTTATTAGACAGGGGGGACAATGAGCAGTTCTTC. The full variable domain, rest sourced from reference TRBV28 and TRBJ2-1, is DVKVTQSSRYLVKRTGEKVFLECVQDMDHENMFWYRQDPGLGLRLIYFSYDVKMKEKGDIPEGYSVSREKKERFSLILESASTNQTSMYLCASSLLDRGDNEQFFGPGTRLTVL.

This clonotype was seen a handful of times. The rearrangement uses TRBV10-3 and TRBJ2-2, with D perhaps TRBD2 (6 bases). Germline-derived CDR1 and CDR2 are ENHRY and SYGVKD. V was cut by 6 bases and J by 2 bases, with 10 bases left in between. The CDR3 covers 14 residues. The CDR3 DNA reads TGTGCCATCAGAGGGACTCCAAACACCGGGGAGCTGTTTTTT. Translated, it gives CAIRGTPNTGELFF.

This clonotype was detected only a few times. The chain employs TRBV10-1 and TRBJ2-7; TRBD2 aligns across 8 bases. CDR1 and CDR2 (germline): WNHNN, SYGVQD (reference sequence). The CDR3 has 15 amino acids. V shed 6 bases and J 1 base; nucleotides not matched to a gene: 8. The CDR3, as DNA: TGCGCCAGCAGCGAGCTGGGACTAGGATCCTACGAGCAGTACTTC. This encodes CASSELGLGSYEQYF.

This sequence joins TRBV7-9 and TRBJ1-1, with TRBD1 as a possible D gene (6 bases). The length of the CDR3 is 13 residues. Germline values: CDR1 SEHNR, CDR2 FQNEAQ (reference sequence). V was pared by 2 bases and J by 6 bases, with 10 bases between. The CDR3 loop reads CASSLRQEPEAFF. DNA for the CDR3: TGTGCCAGCAGCTTACGACAGGAGCCTGAAGCTTTCTTT.

This clonotype was found many times. The chain has TRBV4-3 and TRBJ1-3, with TRBD1 matching over 7 bases. The CDR3 length is 16 residues. CDR1 is LGHNA and CDR2 is YSLEER in the germline V gene. Trimming cost V 0 bases and J 4 bases; bases outside gene matches: 6. This CDR3 is CASSQEKPGQGNTIYF. The CDR3 region has the DNA TGCGCCAGCAGCCAAGAGAAGCCGGGACAGGGAAACACCATATATTTT.

This clonotype was counted only a few times. The J gene is TRBJ2-2, the V gene TRBV7-9; no reliable D call. The CDR3 contains 14 residues. Germline CDR1 and CDR2: SEHNR and FQNEAQ (reference sequence). Trimming removed 5 bases at V and 6 bases at J, with 13 bases between. The CDR3 DNA is TGTGCCAGCAGCCTCTCCAACGTGGCCGGGGAGCTGTTTTTT. Its translation is CASSLSNVAGELFF.